The rows below give T cell receptor beta chains drawn from one sample of a study of identical twins. TCRdb recomputed calls from the 5' RACE reads with MiXCR, one row per CDR3 protein. The sample has under 1 million distinct CDR3 sequences; 9% to 15% are singletons. Separately, the same data were catalogued under a study of yellow fever vaccine responses in identical twins.

The sequenced material came from PBMCs. The origin of the receptors is a woman aged 18-29 years in good health. Both conserved end residues are part of each CDR3. Where a row states a size, it is once, few, many or the class of an expanded clone; other rows omit it.

j_gene,v_gene,abundance,len,CDR3aa
TRBJ2-6,TRBV6-5,few,14,CASSYFTGANVLTF
TRBJ2-5,TRBV10-2,few,15,CASSGETVRQETQYF
TRBJ1-2,TRBV2,many,10,CASKFHGYTF
TRBJ1-2,TRBV3-1,NA,15,CASSRGQVRLDGYTF
TRBJ2-1,TRBV29-1,NA,14,CSVEWLDSYSEQFF
TRBJ1-1,TRBV11-3,many,15,CASSPRGQMNTEAFF
TRBJ2-3,TRBV5-1,NA,14,CASSLAGEVDTQYF
TRBJ1-1,TRBV28,many,12,CATRLPYTEAFF
TRBJ2-6,TRBV28,NA,16,CASKPTGSSGANVLTF
TRBJ2-7,TRBV9,NA,14,CASPMGPRAYEQYF
TRBJ1-5,TRBV28,few,15,CASSRVRRVGQPQHF
TRBJ2-1,TRBV11-2,few,13,CASSLSKRVEEFF
TRBJ2-4,TRBV12-3/TRBV12-4,many,15,CASSLSGTGGNIQYF
TRBJ2-1,TRBV3-1,few,14,CASSQASGPGEQFF
TRBJ2-1,TRBV6-5,NA,16,CASSYSTGLTYNEQFF
TRBJ2-2,TRBV29-1,NA,14,CSVGRAANTGELFF
TRBJ2-1,TRBV24-1,NA,12,CATSPGGLEQFF
TRBJ2-1,TRBV10-3,few,16,CAISEVGTWTAEVPFF
TRBJ2-1,TRBV20-1,few,15,CSAPSGLAGGNEQFF
TRBJ2-5,TRBV14,NA,15,CASSQDEGAWGTQYF
TRBJ2-1,TRBV20-1,few,15,CRLPGLAGGYNEQFF
TRBJ2-2,TRBV14,NA,19,CASSQVRTSGGENTGELFF
TRBJ1-5,TRBV6-1,few,13,CASSRAFNQPQHF
TRBJ1-2,TRBV10-3,NA,14,CAISEKRGERGYTF
TRBJ1-1,TRBV7-9,many,14,CASSADIKRAEAFF
TRBJ1-4,TRBV12-3/TRBV12-4,many,15,CASSLLQGANEKLFF
TRBJ1-4,TRBV12-3/TRBV12-4,many,11,CASSSVEKLFF